Below, 29 T cell receptor beta chains from the same sample are listed, as sequenced in a study of PD-L1 blockade in urothelial cancer. Sequencing was performed with immunoSEQ multiplex PCR; in TCRdb, only in-frame clones are kept and a portion is missing. Among some 65,000 clones listed, 80% to 85% were seen once. Time point given: pretreatment peripheral blood. Sequenced here: PBMCs, sampled around atezolizumab (anti-PD-L1) treatment. The receptors originated from a man in his 70s with urothelial cancer.

The CDR3, as DNA: TGTGCCAGCAGTTACTCCGGGACTAGCGGTGACAATGAGCAGTTCTTC. Its protein is CASSYSGTSGDNEQFF. This chain joins TRBV6-5 and TRBJ2-1; TRBD2 matches at 11 bases. The V gene end was trimmed by 0 bases and the J gene end by 5 bases; junction bases not matched to a gene: 3. This CDR3 has 16 amino acids. Germline CDR1 MNHEY, CDR2 SVGAGI.

This clone came up a few times. V and J are TRBV19 and TRBJ1-1, with D possibly being TRBD1 (6 bases). V dropped 5 bases and J dropped 7 bases, with 20 bases sitting between them. The germline V gene has CDR1 LNHDA and CDR2 SQIVND (reference sequence). The CDR3 length is 15 residues. The CDR3: CASSASTGTLFEAFF. CDR3 in DNA: TGTGCCAGTAGTGCTTCAACCGGGACACTATTTGAAGCTTTCTTT.

The CDR3 loop is CASSLTDTDTQYF. CDR3 nucleotides: TGTGCCAGCAGTTTAACTGACACAGATACGCAGTATTTT. This chain joins TRBV27 and TRBJ2-3; D is unclear. Between the trimmed V and J ends, which lost 2 bases and 2 bases, there was a span of 5 bases. The germline V gene encodes CDR1 MNHEY and CDR2 SMNVEV (reference sequence). The CDR3 length is 13 residues.

The chain combines TRBV18 with TRBJ1-4; no firm D call. V gave up 1 base and J gave up 7 bases, with 10 bases separating them. Germline lookup yields CDR1 KGHSH and CDR2 LQKENI. This CDR3 spans 14 amino acids. The CDR3 loop is CASSPRSLSEKLFF. CDR3 bases: TGTGCCAGCTCACCACGGTCACTGAGTGAAAAACTGTTTTTT.

This chain uses TRBV5-1 with TRBJ2-3; 7 nucleotides agree with TRBD1. The ends lost 0 bases at V and 2 bases at J; junction bases unmatched: 3. Germline V gene data show CDR1 as SGHRS and CDR2 as YFSETQ. This CDR3 spans 15 amino acids. Written as DNA, the CDR3 is TGCGCCAGCAGCTTGGAGGGGGCCGACACAGATACGCAGTATTTT. This sequence encodes CASSLEGADTDTQYF.

The V gene is TRBV18, the J gene TRBJ2-7; 13 bases fit TRBD2. Germline trimming cut 2 bases from V and 4 bases from J; bases unmatched to any gene: 5. Germline V gives CDR1 KGHSH, CDR2 LQKENI. The CDR3 consists of 16 residues. The CDR3 nucleotides read TGTGCCAGCTCACCATTGGGACTAGCGGGACGATACGAGCAGTACTTC. Translation: CASSPLGLAGRYEQYF. The full variable domain, in which reference TRBV18 and TRBJ2-7 provide the parts outside the CDR3, is NAGVMQNPRHLVRRRGQEARLRCSPMKGHSHVYWYRQLPEEGLKFMVYLQKENIIDESGMPKERFSAEFPKEGPSILRIQQVVRGDSAAYFCASSPLGLAGRYEQYFGPGTRLTVT.

There are many counts of this clone. At the DNA level, this CDR3 is encoded by other sequences in the same sample as well. This chain joins TRBV5-1 and TRBJ1-1, with 7 bases lining up with TRBD1. The trim removed 0 bases at V and 4 bases at J, leaving 0 bases unmatched. CDR1 is SGHRS and CDR2 is YFSETQ in the germline V gene. The CDR3 is made up of 13 amino acids. CDR3 residues: CASSLDRGTEAFF. CDR3 in DNA: TGCGCCAGCAGCTTGGACAGGGGCACTGAAGCTTTCTTT.

This chain links TRBV19 with TRBJ1-2; the D is unclear. V shed 3 bases and J shed 2 bases, with 13 bases lying between them. There are 15 residues in the CDR3. Germline V CDR1 and CDR2: LNHDA, SQIVND (reference sequence). Here the CDR3 DNA reads TGTGCCAGTAGTATCGAGCTGAGAATGAACTATGGCTACACCTTC. Translating gives CASSIELRMNYGYTF.

The rearrangement joins TRBV5-1 to TRBJ2-5; TRBD1 might be the D (6 bases). The germline gives CDR1 SGHRS, CDR2 YFSETQ. The CDR3 runs to 14 residues. V lost 0 bases to trimming and J lost 5 bases, with 11 bases between them. The CDR3 bases are TGCGCCAGCAGCTTGGTGGCAGGGGACGAGACCCAGTACTTC. It translates to CASSLVAGDETQYF.

This chain joins TRBV28 and TRBJ1-2; no clear D. V lost 5 bases and J lost 7, with 14 bases in between. CDR3 size: 13 residues. Germline V gene sequence: CDR1 MDHEN, CDR2 SYDVKM. The CDR3 DNA reads TGTGCCAGCAGTATTTCTCACGTGGCTGGCTACACCTTC. Translated, it gives CASSISHVAGYTF.

J is TRBJ2-5 and V is TRBV6-5, with a weak D call TRBD2 (6 bases). CDR3 size: 15 residues. V was clipped by 0 bases and J by 4 bases, with 12 bases between them. The germline CDR1 and CDR2 sequences are MNHEY and SVGAGI. The CDR3 here is CASSYSSAGRETQYF. CDR3 bases: TGTGCCAGCAGTTACTCTAGTGCGGGGCGAGAGACCCAGTACTTC.

V is TRBV7-2 and J is TRBJ2-5, with a tentative D call TRBD2 (5 bases). This CDR3 comprises 17 residues. CDR1 is SGHTA and CDR2 is FQGNSA in the germline V gene. V lost 1 base and J lost 4, with 19 bases in between. CDR3 residues: CASSLVSGGSAGETQYF. For the CDR3, the DNA is TGTGCCAGCAGCTTAGTCTCGGGCGGCTCCGCGGGAGAGACCCAGTACTTC.

V usage is TRBV10-3 and J usage is TRBJ2-7; D is perhaps TRBD2 (5 bases). CDR3 length: 15 amino acids. Trimming shortened V by 6 bases and J by 7 bases, and 22 bases separated the two germline ends. From germline, CDR1 is ENHRY and CDR2 SYGVKD. The CDR3 is CAISQILGALGEQYF. The CDR3 bases are TGTGCCATCAGCCAAATACTAGGTGCCCTTGGAGAGCAGTACTTC.

Only a few counts were recorded for this clone. The CDR3 reads CASSRQGITGELFF. The CDR3 DNA sequence: TGTGCCAGCAGTCGCCAGGGGATCACCGGGGAGCTGTTTTTT. This chain joins TRBV2 and TRBJ2-2, with D maybe TRBD1 (6 bases). This CDR3 is 14 amino acids long. Trimming stripped 5 bases from V and 4 bases from J, with 11 bases between. Germline V gene sequence: CDR1 SNHLY, CDR2 FYNNEI. Combining the CDR3 with reference TRBV2 and TRBJ2-2 gives the whole variable domain EPEVTQTPSHQVTQMGQEVILRCVPISNHLYFYWYRQILGQKVEFLVSFYNNEISEKSEIFDDQFSVERPDGSNFTLKIRSTKLEDSAMYFCASSRQGITGELFFGEGSRLTVL.

This clone appeared once. One end of the junction does not line up with germline, which may come from a read error. This same CDR3 is encoded by further DNA sequences in the sample. The rearrangement uses TRBV10-2 and TRBJ2-7; perhaps TRBD2 as D (5 bases). CDR1 and CDR2 from the germline V gene are WSHSY and SAAADI. The CDR3 loop spans 16 amino acids. The CDR3, as DNA: TGCGCCAGCATCGGACTTGACCAATCCTTCGGCTACGAGCAGTATTTC. Its translation is CASIGLDQSFGYEQYF.

J is TRBJ2-1 and V is TRBV11-2; 13 bases align to TRBD2. CDR3 length: 15 residues. V trimming: 5 bases; J trimming: 9 bases; junction bases outside the gene matches: 7. Looked up from germline, CDR1 is SGHAT and CDR2 is FQNNGV. The CDR3 DNA reads TGTGCCAGCAGCCTACGGACTAGCGGGAGAGGTGAGCAGTTCTTC. Amino acid sequence: CASSLRTSGRGEQFF. Combining the CDR3 with reference TRBV11-2 and TRBJ2-1 gives the whole variable domain EAGVAQSPRYKIIEKRQSVAFWCNPISGHATLYWYQQILGQGPKLLIQFQNNGVVDDSQLPKDRFSAERLKGVDSTLKIQPAKLEDSAVYLCASSLRTSGRGEQFFGPGTRLTVL.

The chain carries TRBV18 and TRBJ2-1; D is ambiguous. V lost 0 bases and J 6 bases, leaving 6 bases between the germline ends. The CDR3 has 13 residues. Germline V CDR1 and CDR2: KGHSH, LQKENI. CDR3 sequence (DNA): TGTGCCAGCTCACCACCCCCCGGCAATGAGCAGTTCTTC. Translating it yields CASSPPPGNEQFF.

The chain recombines TRBV27 with TRBJ1-1; D is undetermined. Germline V gene lookup returns CDR1 MNHEY and CDR2 SMNVEV (reference sequence). This CDR3 is 14 amino acids long. V was shortened by 6 bases and J by 5 bases, with 16 bases between the two germline ends. The CDR3 DNA reads as TGTGCCAGCAGAAAGGGAGGGTTGAGGACTGAAGCTTTCTTT. This codes for CASRKGGLRTEAFF.

J is TRBJ1-1 and V is TRBV6-6; 7 nucleotides line up with TRBD1. Germline loops: CDR1 MNHNY, CDR2 SVGAGI (reference sequence). The trim removed 4 bases at V and 5 bases at J, leaving 10 bases unmatched. The CDR3 totals 15 residues. For the CDR3, the DNA is TGTGCCAGCAGTTCACAAGACAGGGTAGGGACTGAAGCTTTCTTT. Protein sequence: CASSSQDRVGTEAFF.

This clone has just one count. The rearrangement uses TRBV7-9 and TRBJ1-5; possible D gene TRBD1, 6 bases. The CDR3 has 15 amino acids. The ends were cut back, 0 bases at V and 2 bases at J, with 8 bases in the middle. Germline V gene data show CDR1 as SEHNR and CDR2 as FQNEAQ (reference sequence). The CDR3 DNA reads as TGTGCCAGCAGCTTAGCAGGGGGTGGCAATCAGCCCCAGCATTTT. It translates to CASSLAGGGNQPQHF. The entire variable domain, with the rest obtained from reference TRBV7-9 and TRBJ1-5, is as follows: DTGVSQNPRHKITKRGQNVTFRCDPISEHNRLYWYRQTLGQGPEFLTYFQNEAQLEKSRLLSDRFSAERPKGSFSTLEIQRTEQGDSAMYLCASSLAGGGNQPQHFGDGTRLSIL.

V gene TRBV30 combines with J gene TRBJ1-3; D is possibly TRBD1 (5 bases). Trimming pared 4 bases from V and 9 bases from J, leaving 13 bases between. CDR1 is GTSNPN and CDR2 is SVGIG in the germline V gene (reference sequence). The CDR3 has 12 amino acids. The CDR3 bases are TGTGCCTGGACGGCGGGGGGAGGCACCATATATTTT. It yields the protein CAWTAGGGTIYF.

The chain links TRBV10-3 to TRBJ2-5; possibly TRBD1 for D (6 bases). Deletions cut 3 bases from V and 1 base from J, with 12 bases between. This CDR3 has 15 amino acids. Germline CDR1 is ENHRY and CDR2 is SYGVKD. The CDR3, as DNA: TGTGCCATCAGTGAACAGGGATGGGCCCAAGAGACCCAGTACTTC. Its translation is CAISEQGWAQETQYF.

V gene TRBV30 combines with J gene TRBJ2-5; 10 bases agree with TRBD1. The trim removed 3 bases at V and 3 bases at J, leaving 7 bases unmatched. Per the germline V gene, CDR1 is GTSNPN and CDR2 is SVGIG (reference sequence). This CDR3 is 15 amino acids long. The CDR3 is CAWSDKGTGEETQYF. The CDR3 DNA reads TGTGCCTGGAGCGATAAGGGGACAGGGGAAGAGACCCAGTACTTC.

The chain couples TRBV5-8 to TRBJ2-5; TRBD2 matches 8 bases. The CDR3 extends over 13 amino acids. The V gene end was trimmed by 4 bases and the J gene end by 6 bases; junction bases not matched to a gene: 5. Germline assignment: CDR1 SGHTS and CDR2 YDEGEE. DNA for the CDR3: TGTGCCAGCAGCCCGGGACTAGTCCAGACCCAGTACTTC. This translates into CASSPGLVQTQYF. The full variable domain, completed using reference TRBV5-8 and TRBJ2-5, is EAGVTQSPTHLIKTRGQQATLRCSPISGHTSVYWYQQALGLGLQFLLWYDEGEERNRGNFPPRFSGRQFPNYSSELNVNALELEDSALYLCASSPGLVQTQYFGPGTRLLVL.

The chain joins TRBV5-1 to TRBJ2-1; 7 bases are shared with TRBD2. V shed 0 bases and J 1 base; nucleotides not matched to a gene: 7. There are 17 residues in the CDR3. Germline CDR1 is SGHRS and CDR2 is YFSETQ. In DNA form, the CDR3 reads TGCGCCAGCAGCTTGGCCCCTAGCGGAGCTTCCTACAATGAGCAGTTCTTC. The encoded protein is CASSLAPSGASYNEQFF.

This clone has a single count. The chain links TRBV6-4 to TRBJ2-3, with 7 bases matching TRBD2. The CDR3 has 16 residues. The germline gives CDR1 MRHNA, CDR2 SNTAGT. J lost 1 base, V lost 6 bases, and 10 bases had no gene match. The CDR3 coding sequence is TGTGCCAGCAGCAGAACCGGGACTACTGGCACAGATACGCAGTATTTT. Translating it yields CASSRTGTTGTDTQYF.

The chain recombines TRBV7-2 with TRBJ2-3, with a tentative D call TRBD2 (6 bases). Germline CDR1 and CDR2: SGHTA and FQGNSA. This CDR3 region has 16 residues. V gave up 0 bases and J gave up 1 base, with 11 bases separating them. The CDR3 region has the DNA TGTGCCAGCAGCTTAGCTACGGGGGTACGCACAGATACGCAGTATTTT. As protein: CASSLATGVRTDTQYF.

This chain uses TRBV2 with TRBJ1-5; D gene ambiguous. The germline V and J ends were trimmed by 0 bases and 8 bases, with 8 bases remaining between them. The CDR3 runs to 13 residues. CDR1 is SNHLY and CDR2 is FYNNEI in the germline V gene. As DNA, the CDR3 is TGTGCCAGCAGTGAAGCCAGGAGGGAGCCCCAGCATTTT. Amino acid sequence: CASSEARREPQHF.

This chain links TRBV7-2 with TRBJ2-1; 11 positions match TRBD2. This CDR3 spans 14 amino acids. From germline, CDR1 is SGHTA and CDR2 FQGNSA. Trimming removed 4 bases from V and 5 bases from J; junction bases left unmatched: 1. CDR3 nucleotides: TGTGCCAGCAGCTGGGGACTAGCGGACAATGAGCAGTTCTTC. This sequence encodes CASSWGLADNEQFF. The full variable domain, in which reference TRBV7-2 and TRBJ2-1 provide the parts outside the CDR3, is GAGVSQSPSNKVTEKGKDVELRCDPISGHTALYWYRQSLGQGLEFLIYFQGNSAPDKSGLPSDRFSAERTGGSVSTLTIQRTQQEDSAVYLCASSWGLADNEQFFGPGTRLTVL.